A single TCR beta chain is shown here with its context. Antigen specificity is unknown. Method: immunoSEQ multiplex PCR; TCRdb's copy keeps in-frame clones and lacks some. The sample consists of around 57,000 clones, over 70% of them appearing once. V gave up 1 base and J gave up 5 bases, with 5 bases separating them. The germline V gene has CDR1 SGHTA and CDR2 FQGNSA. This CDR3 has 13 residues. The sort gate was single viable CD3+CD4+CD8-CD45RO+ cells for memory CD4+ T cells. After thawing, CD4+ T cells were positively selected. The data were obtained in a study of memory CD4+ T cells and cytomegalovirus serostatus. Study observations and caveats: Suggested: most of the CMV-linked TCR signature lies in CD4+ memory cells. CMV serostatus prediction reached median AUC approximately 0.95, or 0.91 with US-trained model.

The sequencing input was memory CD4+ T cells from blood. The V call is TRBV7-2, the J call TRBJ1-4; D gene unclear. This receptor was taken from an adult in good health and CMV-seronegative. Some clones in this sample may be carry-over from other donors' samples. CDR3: CASSLVINEKLFF. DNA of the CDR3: TGTGCCAGCAGCTTAGTTATCAATGAAAAACTGTTTTTT.